The 11 T cell receptor beta chains reported below all come from one sample, sequenced in a study of CD8+ T cells in alopecia areata. Cells pooled from cutaneous lymph nodes were sorted on CD4, CD8alpha, NKG2D, NKG2ACE and other markers. RNA was isolated and reverse transcribed to cDNA, the sequencing template. Clones were read by immunoSEQ multiplex PCR, and TCRdb kept only the in-frame ones, dropping some. The sample has around 300,000 clones, none seen only once. Source material: CD4+ T cells sorted from a lymph node. Source of these receptors: a C3H/HeJ mouse with alopecia areata. This mouse strain has H2-k as its MHC haplotype.

Concerning this clone itself: Mouse gene names apply. The read comes to an end 4 residues before the CDR3 does, leaving the germline J gene to fill in the end. Other DNA variants within this sample encode the same CDR3. J is TRBJ2-7 and V is TRBV19; D gene uncertain. The germline gives CDR1 FNHDT, CDR2 SITEND (reference sequence). The CDR3 has 12 residues. CDR3 in amino acids: CASSIRTYEQYF. The sequenced part of the CDR3 DNA is TGTGCCAGCAGTATTAGAACTTAT.

This clone was detected many times. Germline and genes: mouse. The sequence runs out 4 residues before the end of the CDR3; the remainder is reconstructed from the germline J gene. The genes are TRBV14 and TRBJ2-2; 10 bases match TRBD1. The CDR3 is 16 amino acids. The ends lost 4 bases at V and 3 bases at J; junction bases unmatched: 6. The germline gives CDR1 SGHDT, CDR2 FRDEAV. The CDR3 region is CASSPDRGRDTGQLYF. The CDR3 DNA, read in part, is TGTGCCAGCAGTCCTGACAGGGGGCGCGACACCGGG.

In the case of this clone: Genes here carry mouse names. The sequenced part of the CDR3 DNA is TGTGCCAGCAGTTACTGGGGAGGTTAT. Translated, it gives CASSYWGGY. The CDR3 reads in full as CASSYWGGYEQYF. V is TRBV13-3 and J is TRBJ2-7, with 7 bases fitting TRBD2. From the germline J gene comes the end of the CDR3, since the read stops 4 residues before it. CDR3 length: 13 amino acids. CDR1 and CDR2 (germline): NNHDY, SYVADS.

On this clone itself: The germline and genes are mouse ones. The sequence runs out 4 residues before the end of the CDR3; the remainder is reconstructed from the germline J gene. The chain links TRBV5 to TRBJ1-1; 8 bases match TRBD1. The V gene end was trimmed by 4 bases and the J gene end by 4 bases; junction bases not matched to a gene: 5. The CDR3 covers 14 residues. Germline loops: CDR1 LGHNA, CDR2 YNLKQL (reference sequence). The covered CDR3 bases are TGTGCCAGCAGCCCCCGACAGGGGCCCACA. Protein sequence: CASSPRQGPT. The whole CDR3 region reads CASSPRQGPTEVFF.

The sample holds a few counts of this clone. Mouse gene names and germline throughout. The read finishes 4 residues shy of the CDR3 end, and the germline J gene is used to complete it. The chain combines TRBV13-2 with TRBJ2-7; 9 positions match TRBD2. Per the germline V gene, CDR1 is NNHNN and CDR2 is SYGAGS (reference sequence). The CDR3 spans 14 residues. CDR3 protein: CASGDVGGQDEQYF. Partial CDR3 DNA: TGTGCCAGCGGTGATGTGGGGGGGCAGGAT.

Only a few counts were recorded for this clone. Germline and genes here are mouse. The CDR3 end falls 4 residues outside the read, so it is completed with the germline J gene. This sequence joins TRBV5 and TRBJ2-3; 7 bases align to TRBD1. Germline V CDR1 and CDR2: LGHNA, YNLKQL (reference sequence). This CDR3 is built from 16 residues. Trimming removed 4 bases from V and 0 bases from J; junction bases left unmatched: 7. The CDR3 sequence: CASSLQTGPSAETLYF. CDR3 DNA (partial): TGTGCCAGCAGCCTCCAGACAGGGCCTAGTGCAGAA.

This clone was seen a few times. Gene names denote mouse genes. The read finishes 4 residues shy of the CDR3 end, and the germline J gene is used to complete it. The V and J genes are TRBV1 and TRBJ2-3, with D maybe TRBD1 (6 bases). The CDR3 totals 15 residues. V lost 0 bases, J lost 4 bases, and 11 bases lay in between. Germline V lookup: CDR1 NSQYPW, CDR2 LRSPGD (reference sequence). CDR3 sequence reads: CTCSADQGMTETLYF. The sequenced CDR3 bases are TGCACCTGCAGTGCAGATCAGGGGATGACAGAA.

About this clone itself: Mouse germline and gene names are used. The read ends 4 residues early relative to the CDR3; the germline J gene fills the gap. The J gene is TRBJ2-5, the V gene TRBV31; D is undetermined. Germline V CDR1 and CDR2: GKSSPN, SITVG. V was clipped by 5 bases and J by 0 bases, with 6 bases between them. CDR3 size: 12 residues. CDR3 region: CAWDFNQDTQYF. Partial CDR3 DNA: TGTGCCTGGGACTTTAACCAAGAC.

This clone appeared a few times. Mouse gene names apply. The read terminates 4 residues before the CDR3 end, so the remaining end is supplied by the germline J gene. J is TRBJ2-5 and V is TRBV13-2; D gene uncertain. Germline lookup yields CDR1 NNHNN and CDR2 SYGAGS (reference sequence). The CDR3 runs 13 residues. CDR3 sequence reads: CASGVVSKDTQYF. The sequenced part of the CDR3 DNA is TGTGCCAGCGGTGTGGTGTCAAAAGAC.

A remark on this clone: Gene names are the mouse ones. The CDR3 goes on 3 residues after the read ends, and that part is filled in from the germline J gene. V usage is TRBV1 and J usage is TRBJ1-6; 7 nucleotides line up with TRBD1. TRBJ1-6 counts as an open reading frame of uncertain function. The J segment lost 9 bases and the V segment lost 0 bases, leaving 5 bases of the junction unmatched. Germline V CDR1 and CDR2: NSQYPW, LRSPGD (reference sequence). There are 15 residues in the CDR3. CDR3 in amino acids: CTCSADTGAGSPLYF. The CDR3 bases that were read are TGCACCTGCAGTGCAGATACAGGGGCCGGTTCGCCC.

Concerning this clone: Any gene name here is a mouse gene name. The read ends 4 residues before the CDR3 terminus; that terminus is restored from the germline J gene. The same CDR3 is also encoded by other DNA sequences in this sample. V usage is TRBV31 and J usage is TRBJ2-1; 8 positions agree with TRBD2. Germline assignment: CDR1 GKSSPN and CDR2 SITVG. The V gene end was trimmed by 0 bases and the J gene end by 3 bases; junction bases not matched to a gene: 1. The CDR3 loop spans 14 amino acids. CDR3 amino acids: CAWSLGLGYAEQFF. Partial CDR3 DNA: TGTGCCTGGAGTCTCGGACTGGGCTATGCT.